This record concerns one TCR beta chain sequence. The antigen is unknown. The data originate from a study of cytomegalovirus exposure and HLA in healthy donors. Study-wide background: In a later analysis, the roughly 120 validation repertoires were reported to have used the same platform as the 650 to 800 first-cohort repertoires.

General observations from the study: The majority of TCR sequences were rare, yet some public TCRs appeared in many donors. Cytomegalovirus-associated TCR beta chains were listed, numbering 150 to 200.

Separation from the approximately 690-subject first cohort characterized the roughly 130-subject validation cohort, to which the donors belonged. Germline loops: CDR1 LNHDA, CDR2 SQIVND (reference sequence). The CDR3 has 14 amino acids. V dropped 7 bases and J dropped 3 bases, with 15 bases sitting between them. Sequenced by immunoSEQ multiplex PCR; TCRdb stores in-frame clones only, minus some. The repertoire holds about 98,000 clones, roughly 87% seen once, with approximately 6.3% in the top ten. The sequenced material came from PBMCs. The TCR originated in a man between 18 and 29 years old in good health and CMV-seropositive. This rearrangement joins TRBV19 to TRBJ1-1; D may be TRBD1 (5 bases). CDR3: CASTSPWGDTEAFF. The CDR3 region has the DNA TGTGCCAGTACCTCCCCCTGGGGGGACACTGAAGCTTTCTTT. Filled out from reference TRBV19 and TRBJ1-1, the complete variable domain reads DGGITQSPKYLFRKEGQNVTLSCEQNLNHDAMYWYRQDPGQGLRLIYYSQIVNDFQKGDIAEGYSVSREKKESFPLTVTSAQKNPTAFYLCASTSPWGDTEAFFGQGTRLTVV.